The 18 T cell receptor beta chains below all came from one sample that was sequenced in a study of post-analysis software for immune sequencing data. Unique molecular identifiers were present in the TCR beta cDNA libraries. TCRdb re-derived calls from the PCR reads in MiXCR, one entry per CDR3 protein. The profile shows hundreds of thousands of distinct CDR3 sequences, roughly 27% of them singletons. The antigens of these receptors remain unknown. Study-level points and caveats: With TRBV5-6, TRBV5-1 and TRBV20-1 included, 4 or 5 TRBV segments were more frequent in patients than in controls.

Sequenced material: blood. The receptors originated from a girl aged 5-17 years with multiple sclerosis.

The J gene is TRBJ2-3, the V gene TRBV11-2; D might be TRBD2 (5 bases). V was shortened by 3 bases and J by 5 bases, with 9 bases between the two germline ends. In germline, CDR1 is SGHAT, CDR2 FQNNGV. The CDR3 has 13 amino acids. CDR3 amino acids: CASSFQRGDTQYF. The CDR3 nucleotides are TGTGCCAGCAGCTTCCAACGGGGAGATACGCAGTATTTT.

V is TRBV7-2 and J is TRBJ2-1, with D maybe TRBD2 (6 bases). CDR3 length: 15 amino acids. Between the trimmed V and J ends, which lost 1 base and 4 bases, there was a span of 11 bases. Germline assignment: CDR1 SGHTA and CDR2 FQGNSA. In nucleotides, the CDR3 is TGTGCCAGCAGCTTAGGGGGGGAGCTTTACAATGAGCAGTTCTTC. Amino acids: CASSLGGELYNEQFF.

V usage is TRBV19 and J usage is TRBJ2-1; tentative D call: TRBD1 (5 bases). V dropped 1 base and J dropped 8 bases, with 6 bases sitting between them. CDR1 is LNHDA, CDR2 SQIVND, per germline (reference sequence). The CDR3 spans 12 residues. The CDR3 sequence is CASSIVRDEQFF. The CDR3 nucleotides are TGTGCCAGTAGTATAGTCAGGGATGAGCAGTTCTTC.

This chain links TRBV7-2 with TRBJ2-5; 10 nucleotides match TRBD1. V shed 5 bases and J 4 bases; nucleotides not matched to a gene: 16. The CDR3 spans 18 residues. Germline V gene lookup returns CDR1 SGHTA and CDR2 FQGNSA. Written as DNA, the CDR3 is TGTGCCAGCAGCCCACTCCGCGGAGGGGACAGGGGCGTAGAGACCCAGTACTTC. As protein: CASSPLRGGDRGVETQYF.

The rearrangement joins TRBV6-1 to TRBJ2-7; weak D call: TRBD1 (5 bases). This CDR3 has 15 residues. Trimming removed 6 bases from V and 6 bases from J, with 21 bases in between. Germline V gene sequence: CDR1 MNHNS, CDR2 SASEGT. CDR3 sequence (DNA): TGTGCCAGCAGGGAATGTTGGGGCGCTGGGTGCGAGCAGTACTTC. Translating gives CASRECWGAGCEQYF.

For this clonotype: One end of the junction is discordant with germline, which a read error may explain. The chain is built from TRBV20-1 and TRBJ2-5; D may be TRBD1 (6 bases). The CDR3 is 13 amino acids. Per the germline V gene, CDR1 is DFQATT and CDR2 is SNEGSKA (reference sequence). The CDR3: CSASATGLETRYF. The CDR3, as DNA: TGCAGTGCCAGCGCCACAGGGTTAGAGACCCGGTACTTC.

V usage is TRBV5-1 and J usage is TRBJ1-1; tentative D call: TRBD1 (6 bases). The CDR3 extends over 14 amino acids. The ends were cut back, 3 bases at V and 4 bases at J, with 13 bases in the middle. Germline V lookup: CDR1 SGHRS, CDR2 YFSETQ. The CDR3 is CASSSETGTTEAFF. The DNA of the CDR3 is TGCGCCAGCAGCTCTGAAACAGGGACCACTGAAGCTTTCTTT.

Regarding this clonotype: One junction end does not reproduce the germline sequence, and a read error may be involved. The chain links TRBV7-8 to TRBJ2-5; D assignment may be TRBD1 or TRBD2 (5 bases each). Germline lookup yields CDR1 SGHVS and CDR2 FQNEAQ. The CDR3 totals 14 residues. CDR3 loop: CAGSRGAEQETQYF. The DNA of the CDR3 is TGTGCCGGCAGCCGAGGGGCGGAACAAGAGACCCAGTACTTC.

The chain has TRBV12-3 or TRBV12-4 and TRBJ2-5; perhaps TRBD2 as D (6 bases). V dropped 6 bases and J dropped 4 bases, with 15 bases sitting between them. The CDR3 contains 14 residues. DNA for the CDR3: TGTGCCAGCAGCATTCGGGAGTACCGAGAGACCCAGTACTTC. It codes for CASSIREYRETQYF.

This clonotype has only a few counts. CDR3 sequence reads: CASSFRDNPNIQYF. CDR3 nucleotide sequence: TGTGCCAGCAGCTTCAGGGACAACCCAAACATTCAGTACTTC. J is TRBJ2-4 and V is TRBV7-2; D is possibly TRBD1 (6 bases). Germline CDR1 reads SGHTA; CDR2 reads FQGNSA. The CDR3 extends over 14 amino acids. The V and J ends lost 3 bases and 6 bases respectively, with 12 bases between them.

This CDR3 reads CASYGGANEQFF. DNA of the CDR3: TGTGCCAGCTATGGGGGCGCGAATGAGCAGTTCTTC. V and J are TRBV6-5 and TRBJ2-1, with D tentatively TRBD1 (6 bases). The CDR3 is 12 residues long. Deletions cut 8 bases from V and 7 bases from J, with 12 bases between. CDR1 is MNHEY, CDR2 SVGAGI, per germline.

The rearrangement joins TRBV7-8 to TRBJ1-2, with D possibly being TRBD1 (6 bases). This CDR3 is 15 amino acids long. In germline, CDR1 is SGHVS, CDR2 FQNEAQ. The V end lost 6 bases, the J end lost 1 base, and 15 bases lay between the germline ends. The CDR3, as DNA: TGTGCCAGCAGAGGGAGGGGGGACCGTAACTATGGCTACACCTTC. It translates to CASRGRGDRNYGYTF.

Note on this clonotype: The junction and the germline gene differ at one end; a read error may be behind it. The J gene is TRBJ1-5, the V gene TRBV6-5; D unclear. CDR1 is MNHEY, CDR2 SVGAGI, per germline. The length of the CDR3 is 15 residues. CDR3 region: CASSRLVGSNQTQHF. The DNA of the CDR3 is TGTGCCAGCTCCCGGCTCGTGGGGAGCAATCAGACCCAGCATTTT.

The J gene is TRBJ2-3, the V gene TRBV7-2; D possibly corresponds to TRBD1 (5 bases). The CDR3 runs to 15 residues. Trimming removed 5 bases from V and 0 bases from J, with 12 bases in between. Germline-derived CDR1 and CDR2 are SGHTA and FQGNSA. The CDR3: CASSPGHPSTDTQYF. The CDR3 nucleotides read TGTGCCAGCAGCCCAGGACACCCGAGCACAGATACGCAGTATTTT.

This chain uses TRBV19 with TRBJ2-1; no definite D call. The germline V and J ends were trimmed by 3 bases and 7 bases, with 7 bases remaining between them. This CDR3 region has 12 residues. The germline gives CDR1 LNHDA, CDR2 SQIVND (reference sequence). The CDR3, as DNA: TGTGCCAGTAGTATCCCCCCTAATGAGCAGTTCTTC. This encodes CASSIPPNEQFF.

This chain connects TRBV20-1 to TRBJ2-3; weak D call: TRBD2 (7 bases). Trimming cost V 6 bases and J 2 bases, with 18 bases left between them. The CDR3 is made up of 15 amino acids. Per germline, CDR1 DFQATT and CDR2 SNEGSKA (reference sequence). Here the CDR3 reads CSAHVAGALTDTQYF. The CDR3 DNA sequence: TGCAGTGCCCATGTGGCGGGGGCACTCACAGATACGCAGTATTTT.

This clonotype occurred a few times. V gene TRBV12-3 or TRBV12-4 combines with J gene TRBJ2-5, with D perhaps being TRBD1 or TRBD2 (5 bases each). This CDR3 has 17 amino acids. Deletions cut 5 bases from V and 2 bases from J, with 21 bases between. The CDR3 spells CASSPGKGSGLQETQYF. CDR3 coding DNA: TGTGCCAGCAGTCCCGGGAAGGGGTCCGGGCTTCAAGAGACCCAGTACTTC.

The chain combines TRBV6-5 with TRBJ1-6; D is perhaps TRBD1 (5 bases). Per the germline V gene, CDR1 is MNHEY and CDR2 is SVGAGI. V was clipped by 2 bases and J by 3 bases, with 23 bases between them. The CDR3 is made up of 20 amino acids. In DNA form, the CDR3 reads TGTGCCAGCAGTTACGACGCCACTGGGACGTCGGCCCACTATAATTCACCCCTCCACTTT. Amino acids: CASSYDATGTSAHYNSPLHF.